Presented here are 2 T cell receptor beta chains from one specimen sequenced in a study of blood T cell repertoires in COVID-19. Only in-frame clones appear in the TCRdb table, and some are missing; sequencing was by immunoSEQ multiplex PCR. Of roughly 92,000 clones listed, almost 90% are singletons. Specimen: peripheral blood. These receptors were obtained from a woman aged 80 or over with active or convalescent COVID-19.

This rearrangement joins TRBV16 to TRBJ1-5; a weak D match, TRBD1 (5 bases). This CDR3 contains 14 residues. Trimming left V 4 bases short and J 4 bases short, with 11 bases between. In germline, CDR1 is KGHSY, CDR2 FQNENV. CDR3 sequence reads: CASSPAGGNQPQHF. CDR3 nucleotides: TGTGCCAGCAGCCCGGCGGGGGGTAATCAGCCCCAGCATTTT.

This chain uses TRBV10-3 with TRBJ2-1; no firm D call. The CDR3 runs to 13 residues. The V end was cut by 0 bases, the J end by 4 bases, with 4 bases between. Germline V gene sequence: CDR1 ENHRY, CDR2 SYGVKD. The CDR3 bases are TGTGCCATCAGTGAGTCGGCTTACAATGAGCAGTTCTTC. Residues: CAISESAYNEQFF.